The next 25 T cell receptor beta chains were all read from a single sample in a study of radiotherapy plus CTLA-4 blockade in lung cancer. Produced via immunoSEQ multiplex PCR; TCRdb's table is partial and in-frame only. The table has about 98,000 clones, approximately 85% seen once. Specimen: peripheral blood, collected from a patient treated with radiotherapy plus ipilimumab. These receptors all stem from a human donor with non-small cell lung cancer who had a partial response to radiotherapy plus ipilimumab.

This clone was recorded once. In DNA form, the CDR3 reads TGTGCCAGTAAGGAGGACCGCGCTGGGTCCCAGCATTTT. Encoded protein: CASKEDRAGSQHF. The rearrangement joins TRBV19 to TRBJ1-5; D is unresolved. The ends were cut back, 7 bases at V and 11 bases at J, with 18 bases in the middle. In germline, CDR1 is LNHDA, CDR2 SQIVND (reference sequence). This CDR3 has 13 amino acids.

The CDR3 loop reads CASSRDRGDGNQPQHF. DNA of the CDR3: TGTGCCAGCAGTCGGGACAGGGGGGATGGCAATCAGCCCCAGCATTTT. This chain joins TRBV2 and TRBJ1-5; TRBD1 matches at 11 bases. The length of the CDR3 is 16 residues. Looked up from germline, CDR1 is SNHLY and CDR2 is FYNNEI. Losses at the gene ends were 5 bases for V and 2 bases for J; bases not matched to a gene: 5.

The CDR3 DNA reads as TGTGCCAGCAGTTACTCCGGGGGCGGGGAGCTGTTTTTT. This gives the protein CASSYSGGGELFF. The rearrangement links TRBV6-6 to TRBJ2-2; D is possibly TRBD2 (6 bases). Germline CDR1 and CDR2: MNHNY and SVGAGI (reference sequence). Trimming removed 0 bases at V and 7 bases at J, with 6 bases between. The length of the CDR3 is 13 residues.

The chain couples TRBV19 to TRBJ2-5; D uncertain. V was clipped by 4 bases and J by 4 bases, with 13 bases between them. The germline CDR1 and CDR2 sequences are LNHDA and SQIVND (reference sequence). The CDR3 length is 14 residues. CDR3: CASSTSLSGETQYF. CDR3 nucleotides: TGTGCCAGTAGTACTTCTCTCTCGGGAGAGACCCAGTACTTC.

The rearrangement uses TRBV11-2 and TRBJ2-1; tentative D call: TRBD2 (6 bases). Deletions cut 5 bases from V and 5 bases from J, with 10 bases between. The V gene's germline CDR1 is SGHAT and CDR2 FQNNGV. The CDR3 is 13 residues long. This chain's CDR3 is CASSLSGDNEQFF. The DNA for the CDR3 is TGTGCCAGCAGCCTTAGCGGAGACAATGAGCAGTTCTTC.

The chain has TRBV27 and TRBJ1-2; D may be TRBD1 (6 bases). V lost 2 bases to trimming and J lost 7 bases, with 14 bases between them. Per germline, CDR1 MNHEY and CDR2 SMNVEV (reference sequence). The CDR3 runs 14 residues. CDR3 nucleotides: TGTGCCAGCAGTTTACGGGGAGGGGGGATTGGCTACACCTTC. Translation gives CASSLRGGGIGYTF.

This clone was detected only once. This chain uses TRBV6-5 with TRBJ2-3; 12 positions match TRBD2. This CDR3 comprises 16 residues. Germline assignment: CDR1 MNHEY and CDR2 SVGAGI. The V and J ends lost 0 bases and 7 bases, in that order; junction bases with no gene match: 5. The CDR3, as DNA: TGTGCCAGCAGTTACTCGGGCCTAGCGGGAGGGAATACGCAGTATTTT. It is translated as CASSYSGLAGGNTQYF.

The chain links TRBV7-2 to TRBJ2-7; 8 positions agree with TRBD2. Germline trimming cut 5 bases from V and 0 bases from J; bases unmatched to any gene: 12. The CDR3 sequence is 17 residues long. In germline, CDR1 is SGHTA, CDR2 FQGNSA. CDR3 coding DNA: TGTGCCAGCAGCCGTGGGCTAGCGGGTAGGAGCTCCTACGAGCAGTACTTC. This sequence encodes CASSRGLAGRSSYEQYF.

Here the CDR3 DNA reads TGTGCCAGTAGTATTGGCATGAACACTGAAGCTTTCTTT. It translates to CASSIGMNTEAFF. V is TRBV19 and J is TRBJ1-1; D ambiguous. Per germline, CDR1 LNHDA and CDR2 SQIVND (reference sequence). The ends were cut back, 3 bases at V and 0 bases at J, with 5 bases in the middle. The CDR3 has 13 residues. Based on the CDR3 plus reference TRBV19 and TRBJ1-1, the full variable domain is DGGITQSPKYLFRKEGQNVTLSCEQNLNHDAMYWYRQDPGQGLRLIYYSQIVNDFQKGDIAEGYSVSREKKESFPLTVTSAQKNPTAFYLCASSIGMNTEAFFGQGTRLTVV.

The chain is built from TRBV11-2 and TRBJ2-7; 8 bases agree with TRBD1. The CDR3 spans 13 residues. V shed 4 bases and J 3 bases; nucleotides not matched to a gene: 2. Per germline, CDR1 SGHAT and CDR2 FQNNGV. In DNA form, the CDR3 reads TGTGCCAGCAGCTCGGACAGGGTCTACGAGCAGTACTTC. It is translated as CASSSDRVYEQYF.

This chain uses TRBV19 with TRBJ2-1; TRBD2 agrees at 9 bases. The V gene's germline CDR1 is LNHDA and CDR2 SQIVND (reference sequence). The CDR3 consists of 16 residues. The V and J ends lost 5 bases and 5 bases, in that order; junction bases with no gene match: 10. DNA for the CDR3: TGTGCCAGTAGTCTTCACGGGACTAGCACCCACAATGAGCAGTTCTTC. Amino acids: CASSLHGTSTHNEQFF.

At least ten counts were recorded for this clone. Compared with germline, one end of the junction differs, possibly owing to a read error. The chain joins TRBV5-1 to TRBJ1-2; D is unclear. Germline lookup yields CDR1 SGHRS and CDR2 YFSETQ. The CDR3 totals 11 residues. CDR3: CASSLGPGYTF. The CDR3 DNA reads TGTGCCAGCAGCCTGGGTCCAGGCTACACCTTC.

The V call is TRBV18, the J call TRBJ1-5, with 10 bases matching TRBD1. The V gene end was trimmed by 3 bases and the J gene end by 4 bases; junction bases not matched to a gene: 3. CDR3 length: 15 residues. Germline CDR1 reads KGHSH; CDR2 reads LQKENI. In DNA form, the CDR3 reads TGTGCCAGCTCACCCGGACAGGGGGGAAATCAGCCCCAGCATTTT. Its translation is CASSPGQGGNQPQHF.

The DNA of the CDR3 is TGTGCCAGCAGCCAAGTAGGGACAGGGGGAGATGAAAAACTGTTTTTT. Its protein product is CASSQVGTGGDEKLFF. J is TRBJ1-4 and V is TRBV4-2, with 11 bases lining up with TRBD1. With V trimmed by 1 base and J by 6 bases, 4 bases remained unmatched. This CDR3 has 16 amino acids. Per the germline V gene, CDR1 is LGHNA and CDR2 is YNFKEQ.

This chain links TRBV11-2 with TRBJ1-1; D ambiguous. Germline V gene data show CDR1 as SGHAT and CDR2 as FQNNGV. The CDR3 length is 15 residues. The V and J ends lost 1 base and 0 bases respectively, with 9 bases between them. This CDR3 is CASSLGLGMNTEAFF. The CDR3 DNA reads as TGTGCCAGCAGCTTAGGCCTAGGCATGAACACTGAAGCTTTCTTT.

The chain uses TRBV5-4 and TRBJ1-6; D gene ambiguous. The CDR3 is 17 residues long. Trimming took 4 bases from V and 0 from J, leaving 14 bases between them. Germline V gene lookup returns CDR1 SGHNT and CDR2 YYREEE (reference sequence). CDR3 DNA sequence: TGTGCCAGCAGCCCAGCGGACGCCAGCTCCTATAATTCACCCCTCCACTTT. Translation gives CASSPADASSYNSPLHF.

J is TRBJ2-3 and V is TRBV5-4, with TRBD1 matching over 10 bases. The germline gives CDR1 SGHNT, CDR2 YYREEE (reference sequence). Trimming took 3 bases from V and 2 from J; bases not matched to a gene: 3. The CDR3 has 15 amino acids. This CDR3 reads CASSSGTGDTDTQYF. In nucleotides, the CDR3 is TGTGCCAGCAGCTCAGGGACAGGGGACACAGATACGCAGTATTTT.

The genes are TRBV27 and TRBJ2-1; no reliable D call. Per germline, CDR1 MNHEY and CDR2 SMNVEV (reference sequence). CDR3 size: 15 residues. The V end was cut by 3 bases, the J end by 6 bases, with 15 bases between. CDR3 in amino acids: CASSFNPLESNEQFF. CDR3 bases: TGTGCCAGCAGTTTCAATCCTCTCGAGTCCAATGAGCAGTTCTTC.

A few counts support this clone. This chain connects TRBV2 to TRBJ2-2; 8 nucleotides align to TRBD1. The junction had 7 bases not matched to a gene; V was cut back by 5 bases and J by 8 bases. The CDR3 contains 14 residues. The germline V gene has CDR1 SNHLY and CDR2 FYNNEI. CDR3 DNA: TGTGCCAGCAGTTTGACAGGGGTGTCGGGGGAGCTGTTTTTT. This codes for CASSLTGVSGELFF.

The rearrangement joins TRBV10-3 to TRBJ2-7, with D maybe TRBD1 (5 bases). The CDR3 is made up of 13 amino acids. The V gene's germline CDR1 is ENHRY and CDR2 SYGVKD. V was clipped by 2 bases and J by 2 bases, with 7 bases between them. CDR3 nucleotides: TGTGCCATCAGTGAGGCGACAGCCTACGAGCAGTACTTC. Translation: CAISEATAYEQYF.

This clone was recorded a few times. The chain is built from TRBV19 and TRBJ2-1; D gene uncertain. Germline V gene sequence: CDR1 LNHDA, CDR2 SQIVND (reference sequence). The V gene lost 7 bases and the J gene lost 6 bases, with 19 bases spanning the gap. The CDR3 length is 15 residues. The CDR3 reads CASTHSENGRNEQFF. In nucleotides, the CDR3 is TGTGCCAGTACCCACTCGGAAAATGGGCGCAATGAGCAGTTCTTC.

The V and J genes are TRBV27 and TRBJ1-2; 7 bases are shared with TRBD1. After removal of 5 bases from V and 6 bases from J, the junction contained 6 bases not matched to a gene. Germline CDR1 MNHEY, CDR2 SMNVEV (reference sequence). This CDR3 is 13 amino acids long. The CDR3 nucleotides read TGTGCCAGCAGTCCTGACAGGGTGAATGGCTACACCTTC. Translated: CASSPDRVNGYTF.

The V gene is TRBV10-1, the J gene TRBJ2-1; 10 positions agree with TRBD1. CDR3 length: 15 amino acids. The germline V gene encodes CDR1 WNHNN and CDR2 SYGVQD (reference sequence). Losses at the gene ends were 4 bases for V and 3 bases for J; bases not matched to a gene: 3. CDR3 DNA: TGCGCCAGCAGTGCGGGACAGGGGTACTACAATGAGCAGTTCTTC. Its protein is CASSAGQGYYNEQFF.

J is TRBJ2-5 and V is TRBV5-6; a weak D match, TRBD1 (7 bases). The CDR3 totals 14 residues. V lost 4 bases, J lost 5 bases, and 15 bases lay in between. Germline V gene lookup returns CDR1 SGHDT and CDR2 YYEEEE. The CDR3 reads CASSHTGAGETQYF. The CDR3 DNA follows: TGTGCCAGCAGCCATACAGGGGCGGGGGAGACCCAGTACTTC.

The CDR3 DNA sequence: TGCGCCAGCAGCTTGGGGCAGCGTGGTTATGGCTACACCTTC. It specifies CASSLGQRGYGYTF. This chain joins TRBV5-1 and TRBJ1-2; D not resolved. The CDR3 is 14 amino acids. The germline CDR1 and CDR2 sequences are SGHRS and YFSETQ. V lost 0 bases and J 5 bases, leaving 11 bases between the germline ends.